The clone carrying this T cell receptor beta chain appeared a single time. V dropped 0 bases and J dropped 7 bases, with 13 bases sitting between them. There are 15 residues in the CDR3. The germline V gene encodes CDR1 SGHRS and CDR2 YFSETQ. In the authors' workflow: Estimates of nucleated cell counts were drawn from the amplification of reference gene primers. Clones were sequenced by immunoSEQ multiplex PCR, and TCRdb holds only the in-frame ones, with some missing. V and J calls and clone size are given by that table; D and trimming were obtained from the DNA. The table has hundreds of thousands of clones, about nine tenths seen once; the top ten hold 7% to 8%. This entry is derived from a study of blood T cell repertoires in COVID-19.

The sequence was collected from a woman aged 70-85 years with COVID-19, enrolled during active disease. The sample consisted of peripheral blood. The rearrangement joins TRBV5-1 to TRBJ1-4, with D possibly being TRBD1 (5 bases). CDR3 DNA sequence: TGCGCCAGCAGCTTGGCCCCAGGGTCCGGTGAAAAACTGTTTTTT. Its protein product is CASSLAPGSGEKLFF.